Included here is one TCR beta chain sequence, with context. Here immunoSEQ multiplex PCR was the method, and the copy in TCRdb shows in-frame clones only, minus some. Of 400,000 to 500,000 clones listed, approximately 90% are singletons. The CDR3 is made up of 14 amino acids. V was pared by 3 bases and J by 11 bases, with 13 bases of the junction left unmatched. Germline CDR1 is SGDLS and CDR2 is YYNGEE. These data are taken from a study of blood T cell repertoires in COVID-19. Study members were between about 18 and 95 years old and lived in around 24 US regions. Sequencing input: PBMCs or T cells enriched from blood (not recorded which). The origin of this receptor is a woman aged 18 to 35 who had been exposed to COVID-19. The chain employs TRBV9 and TRBJ1-1; the match to TRBD1 covers 7 bases. The CDR3 nucleotides read TGTGCCAGCAGCGAGATCGACAGGGAGGCTCAGGCTTTCTTT. The encoded protein is CASSEIDREAQAFF.